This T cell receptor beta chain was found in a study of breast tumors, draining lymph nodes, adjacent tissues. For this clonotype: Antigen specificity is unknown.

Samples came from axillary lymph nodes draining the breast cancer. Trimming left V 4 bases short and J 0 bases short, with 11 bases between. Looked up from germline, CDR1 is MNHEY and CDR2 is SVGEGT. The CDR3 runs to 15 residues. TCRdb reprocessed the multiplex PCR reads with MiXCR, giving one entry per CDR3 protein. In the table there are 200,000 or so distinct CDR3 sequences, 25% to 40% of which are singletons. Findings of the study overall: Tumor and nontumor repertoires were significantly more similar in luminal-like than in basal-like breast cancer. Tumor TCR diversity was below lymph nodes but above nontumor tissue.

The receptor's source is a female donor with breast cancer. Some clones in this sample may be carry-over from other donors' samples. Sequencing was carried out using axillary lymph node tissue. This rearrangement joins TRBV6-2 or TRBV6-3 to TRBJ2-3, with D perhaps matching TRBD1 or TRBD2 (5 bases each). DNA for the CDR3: TGTGCCAGCAGTTGGGGACGGCCAAGCACAGATACGCAGTATTTT. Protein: CASSWGRPSTDTQYF.